This T cell receptor beta chain came from a study of metastatic and nonmetastatic thyroid tumors (dated by TCRdb to 2019 to 2021). Notes on the research overall: Repertoires were compared across peripheral blood and tumor or nodule tissue samples from malignant and benign thyroid patients.

No patient had received any treatment before thyroid surgery. The study retrospectively analysed patient clinical samples collected from about 2012 to 2018 using T-cell receptor beta sequencing. This clone was counted at least ten times. Its antigen is unknown. The record has no base qualities; no much larger clone is one base away. Other DNA sequences of this sample code for an identical CDR3. The library was prepared using PCR. The reads were generated on an Illumina HiSeq 4000. High-throughput sequencing was used to profile the TCR beta-chain CDR3 region of each patient. Turning to the authors' computational methods: Drawing on CDR3 differences between clinicopathological groups, the researchers built a classifier meant to tell apart patients with distant-metastatic papillary thyroid cancer. To measure repertoire diversity the researchers used the Shannon index, while the Morisita-Horn index served to gauge how similar the tumor and blood repertoires were. In TCRdb, the public reads were trimmed at Q25 with fastp and aligned with MiXCR, with productive beta chains retained. TCRdb's processing, not the authors', yielded these V and J calls. This sample is represented by about 39,000 clones; about 12% of them were singletons. The ten biggest clones cover roughly 9% of the sample.

The study at large found these results: In both blood and tumor samples, TCR beta diversity was reported to be significantly higher in malignant tumors than in benign nodules.

CDR3 length: 14 amino acids, cysteine to phenylalanine. The DNA shown is the 42-base CDR3, in frame from base 1. Per the germline V gene (reference sequence), LNHDA is the CDR1 and SQIVND is the CDR2. Deletion took 8 bases off V and 0 bases off J, with a span of 8 bases between the germline ends. Sequenced: blood. The chain is made from TRBV19 and TRBJ2-6; TRBD1 could be the D gene, as 5 bases match. The sequence derives from a male donor with papillary thyroid cancer or a benign thyroid nodule (not recorded which). Some clones in this sample may be carry-over from other donors' samples. The CDR3 region has the sequence CASHDSSGANVLTF. The DNA sequence reads TGTGCCAGTCACGACAGCTCTGGGGCCAACGTCCTGACTTTC.